A single sample is the source of the 17 T cell receptor beta chains below, sequenced in a study of radiotherapy plus CTLA-4 blockade in lung cancer. Only in-frame clones appear in the TCRdb table, and some are missing; sequencing was by immunoSEQ multiplex PCR. The data contain around 100,000 clones, roughly 80% of them singletons. The material was peripheral blood, obtained from a patient treated with radiotherapy plus ipilimumab. All receptors derive from a human donor with non-small cell lung cancer that progressed on radiotherapy plus ipilimumab. Some clones in this sample may be carry-over from other donors' samples.

The genes are TRBV2 and TRBJ1-2; D is unclear. Germline loops: CDR1 SNHLY, CDR2 FYNNEI. The CDR3 runs 13 residues. The V end was cut by 8 bases, the J end by 5 bases, with 15 bases between. CDR3 sequence (DNA): TGTGCCAGCCGGTGGACTCCTGATTATGGCTACACCTTC. It yields the protein CASRWTPDYGYTF.

V gene TRBV5-1 combines with J gene TRBJ2-3; a weak D match, TRBD2 (7 bases). Germline V CDR1 and CDR2: SGHRS, YFSETQ. There are 16 residues in the CDR3. V gave up 4 bases and J gave up 0 bases, with 15 bases separating them. The CDR3 DNA is TGCGCCAGCAGCGACGGGGGGCTTGGAAGCACAGATACGCAGTATTTT. It specifies CASSDGGLGSTDTQYF.

The chain carries TRBV6-5 and TRBJ1-2; 9 bases map to TRBD1. The V segment lost 5 bases and the J segment 3 bases; nucleotides outside the gene matches: 7. The CDR3 has 15 amino acids. Per germline, CDR1 MNHEY and CDR2 SVGAGI. The CDR3 spells CASSVQGQGYYGYTF. As DNA, the CDR3 is TGTGCCAGCAGTGTCCAGGGACAGGGATACTATGGCTACACCTTC.

The gene calls are TRBV10-1 and TRBJ2-7, with D perhaps matching TRBD1 (5 bases). Trimming stripped 8 bases from V and 0 bases from J, with 14 bases between. The CDR3 has 14 amino acids. Germline V gene data show CDR1 as WNHNN and CDR2 as SYGVQD (reference sequence). CDR3 coding DNA: TGCGCCAGCTTTAGCTTTGACAGCTCCTACGAGCAGTACTTC. Translating it yields CASFSFDSSYEQYF.

This clone has just one count. The gene calls are TRBV5-8 and TRBJ1-1; D remains ambiguous. The CDR3 extends over 15 amino acids. Per the germline V gene, CDR1 is SGHTS and CDR2 is YDEGEE. With 6 bases removed from V and 6 bases from J, the gap between germline ends came to 21 bases. CDR3 in DNA: TGTGCCAGCAACGTCCTTAGTGGGTCTGGGGCTGAAGCTTTCTTT. Encoded protein: CASNVLSGSGAEAFF. Supplemented by reference TRBV5-8 and TRBJ1-1, the full variable domain reads EAGVTQSPTHLIKTRGQQATLRCSPISGHTSVYWYQQALGLGLQFLLWYDEGEERNRGNFPPRFSGRQFPNYSSELNVNALELEDSALYLCASNVLSGSGAEAFFGQGTRLTVV.

The chain links TRBV6-5 to TRBJ2-7; D is undetermined. The CDR3 is 14 amino acids. The V and J ends lost 4 bases and 4 bases respectively, with 14 bases between them. Germline V CDR1 and CDR2: MNHEY, SVGAGI. The CDR3 DNA is TGTGCCAGCAGTTTAGACCGATGGCAATACGAGCAGTACTTC. Its protein product is CASSLDRWQYEQYF.

The J gene is TRBJ1-2, the V gene TRBV5-6, with D perhaps TRBD1 (6 bases). Germline V gives CDR1 SGHDT, CDR2 YYEEEE. CDR3 length equals 15 residues. Trimming cost V 0 bases and J 2 bases, with 11 bases left between them. CDR3 coding DNA: TGTGCCAGCAGCTTGGGCAGGGGATCCAACTATGGCTACACCTTC. Translating it yields CASSLGRGSNYGYTF.

This clone turned up a few times. The gene calls are TRBV6-5 and TRBJ1-1; D perhaps matches TRBD1 (6 bases). The CDR3 sequence is 14 residues long. Germline V gene data show CDR1 as MNHEY and CDR2 as SVGAGI. Between the trimmed V and J ends, which lost 6 bases and 6 bases, there was a span of 17 bases. The CDR3 DNA sequence: TGTGCCAGCAGGCGGACGTTCGAGGGGGCTGAAGCTTTCTTT. Amino acid sequence: CASRRTFEGAEAFF.

V usage is TRBV28 and J usage is TRBJ2-7, with TRBD1 matching 7 bases. CDR1 and CDR2 from the germline V gene are MDHEN and SYDVKM. The CDR3 runs 15 residues. Trimming took 5 bases from V and 3 from J; bases not matched to a gene: 10. DNA of the CDR3: TGTGCCAGCAGTCCCCCCGGGACAGTAATCTACGAGCAGTACTTC. This codes for CASSPPGTVIYEQYF.

V and J are TRBV2 and TRBJ1-1, with D maybe TRBD1 (5 bases). The CDR3 sequence is 14 residues long. Trimming pared 3 bases from V and 6 bases from J, leaving 14 bases between. Germline-derived CDR1 and CDR2 are SNHLY and FYNNEI. CDR3 amino acids: CASSDPTRDAEAFF. The CDR3 DNA sequence: TGTGCCAGCAGTGATCCTACGAGGGACGCTGAAGCTTTCTTT.

The V call is TRBV5-5, the J call TRBJ1-6; 9 bases are a match to TRBD1. V was clipped by 4 bases and J by 10 bases; unmatched bases: 9. CDR1 is SGHKS, CDR2 YYEKEE, per germline (reference sequence). The CDR3 contains 15 residues. The CDR3 spells CASSAPGQGQSPLHF. CDR3 bases: TGTGCCAGCAGCGCACCGGGACAGGGTCAATCACCCCTCCACTTT.

In DNA, the CDR3 is TGTGCCAGCTGGGGGTCTTCGGATGAAAAACTGTTTTTT. It encodes CASWGSSDEKLFF. The chain recombines TRBV28 with TRBJ1-4; D is possibly TRBD1 (5 bases). The CDR3 extends over 13 amino acids. Trimming removed 8 bases at V and 6 bases at J, with 13 bases between. Germline V gene sequence: CDR1 MDHEN, CDR2 SYDVKM.

The chain recombines TRBV5-6 with TRBJ1-6; no clear D gene. Trimming removed 2 bases at V and 12 bases at J, with 9 bases between. The CDR3 sequence is 12 residues long. Germline CDR1 and CDR2: SGHDT and YYEEEE. CDR3 nucleotide sequence: TGTGCCAGCAGCTTTGGACCCCAACCCCTCCACTTT. Its translation: CASSFGPQPLHF.

This chain joins TRBV19 and TRBJ2-7, with TRBD1 matching 8 bases. V was pared by 10 bases and J by 5 bases, with 22 bases of the junction left unmatched. The CDR3 contains 17 residues. The V gene's germline CDR1 is LNHDA and CDR2 SQIVND (reference sequence). For the CDR3, the DNA is TGTGCCATCAGAGGCAGGGGGCGTTCACTGCGGCGCCACGAGCAGTACTTC. Protein sequence: CAIRGRGRSLRRHEQYF.

The rearrangement links TRBV4-3 to TRBJ1-1; 9 nucleotides match TRBD1. V shed 4 bases and J 2 bases; nucleotides not matched to a gene: 8. This CDR3 has 16 residues. Germline values: CDR1 LGHNA, CDR2 YSLEER. The CDR3 DNA reads TGCGCCAGCAGCCCAGCCGGGGGACAGGGAAACACTGAAGCTTTCTTT. It is translated as CASSPAGGQGNTEAFF.

The chain uses TRBV27 and TRBJ2-5; TRBD2 is a possible D gene (6 bases). The CDR3 totals 16 residues. Germline V CDR1 and CDR2: MNHEY, SMNVEV (reference sequence). Trimming took off 5 bases at V and 11 bases at J, with 27 bases between the two ends. The CDR3, as DNA: TGTGCCAGCAGTCCCTCCTCCGGGGGAGTACTACTGGAGCAGTACTTC. This sequence encodes CASSPSSGGVLLEQYF.

This chain uses TRBV2 with TRBJ1-2, with no clear D. The CDR3 has 11 residues. CDR1 and CDR2 (germline): SNHLY, FYNNEI. Trimming took 6 bases from V and 12 from J, leaving 14 bases between them. The CDR3 sequence: CASRTVLPDTF. The CDR3 DNA reads as TGTGCCAGCAGGACGGTACTACCAGACACCTTC.